This T cell receptor beta chain comes out of a study of chemoradiotherapy in HPV16-positive cancers. The study, taken as a whole, reports: Non-HPV-specific T cells did not expand in tumors during treatment, whereas candidate HPV-specific clones and E7-related motifs did.

Per the germline V gene, CDR1 is SGHVS and CDR2 is FQNEAQ. This CDR3 contains 15 residues. V gave up 1 base and J gave up 0 bases, with 7 bases separating them. On this clone: The target antigen is unknown.

Only in-frame clones appear in the TCRdb table, and some are missing; sequencing was by immunoSEQ multiplex PCR. This sample has about 68,000 clones, with about 90% found just once. The rearrangement uses TRBV7-8 and TRBJ2-1; D is uncertain. This material consisted of blood, taken from a patient who underwent chemoradiotherapy. The source of this sequence is a human donor with HPV-associated anogenital cancer. DNA for the CDR3: TGTGCCAGCAGCTTAGACGCGAGCTCCTACAATGAGCAGTTCTTC. Protein product: CASSLDASSYNEQFF.